A selection of T cell receptor beta chains follows, all from one sample in a study of cytotoxic CD8 clonotypes in ibrutinib-treated CLL. Clones were read by immunoSEQ multiplex PCR, and TCRdb kept only the in-frame ones, dropping some. The sample has about 200,000 clones, over 60% seen once. The specimen was PBMCs, collected after 24 months of ibrutinib treatment. The receptors derive from a human donor with chronic lymphocytic leukemia. CDR3s include the opening cysteine and the closing phenylalanine or tryptophan. Fields, in order: J gene, clone size, D gene, V gene, CDR3 protein, CDR3 DNA. A D gene is named only where the DNA matches it firmly. Only part of the rows carry a size: once, few, many, or a class if the clone is expanded.

>TRBJ2-4|NA|NA|TRBV29-1
CSVEEAGGDIQYF
TGCAGCGTTGAAGAGGCTGGAGGGGACATTCAGTACTTC
>TRBJ2-1|NA|NA|TRBV6-5
CASRPSSGDAQFF
TGTGCCAGCAGACCCTCCTCAGGGGATGCGCAGTTCTTC
>TRBJ2-7|NA|NA|TRBV5-4
CASTQIDRRGHEQYF
TGTGCCAGCACCCAAATTGACAGGAGGGGCCACGAGCAGTACTTC
>TRBJ2-7|few|TRBD2|TRBV23-1
CASSPSGPPYEQYF
TGCGCCAGCAGTCCTAGCGGCCCACCCTACGAGCAGTACTTC
>TRBJ2-1|NA|TRBD2|TRBV7-3
CASSQTGAVLAGTSSYNEQFF
TGTGCCAGCAGCCAGACTGGTGCTGTACTAGCGGGAACATCCTCCTACAATGAGCAGTTCTTC
>TRBJ1-1|NA|NA|TRBV14
CASSQDRNTEAFF
TGTGCCAGCAGCCAAGATAGGAACACTGAAGCTTTCTTT
>TRBJ1-1|few|NA|TRBV30
CAWSIWTRIGETEAFF
TGTGCCTGGAGTATCTGGACGCGAATCGGGGAAACTGAAGCTTTCTTT
>TRBJ1-1|NA|NA|TRBV6-6
CASRATGNTEAFF
TGTGCCAGCAGAGCCACAGGGAACACTGAAGCTTTCTTT
>TRBJ1-5|few|NA|TRBV7-3
CASRPKGQPQHF
TGTGCCAGCAGACCAAAAGGGCAGCCCCAGCATTTT
>TRBJ2-1|NA|TRBD2|TRBV7-6
CASSSTRTSGSYNEQFF
TGTGCCAGCAGCTCCACCCGGACTAGCGGCTCCTACAATGAGCAGTTCTTC
>TRBJ1-2|NA|NA|TRBV19
CASSFGQSGYTF
TGTGCCAGTAGTTTCGGACAGTCTGGCTACACCTTC
>TRBJ2-5|NA|TRBD1|TRBV11-2
CASSLEGRGQETQYF
TGTGCCAGCAGCTTAGAGGGCAGGGGGCAGGAGACCCAGTACTTC
>TRBJ1-1|NA|TRBD1|TRBV30
CAWSSARGLREAFF
TGTGCCTGGAGTTCCGCCAGGGGGCTTAGGGAAGCTTTCTTT
>TRBJ1-1|few|NA|TRBV7-2
CASSPTLVGLNTEAFF
TGTGCCAGCAGCCCAACACTTGTGGGGCTTAACACTGAAGCTTTCTTT
>TRBJ2-7|NA|NA|TRBV28
CASSFLPGGEQYF
TGTGCCAGCAGTTTTCTCCCCGGGGGCGAGCAGTACTTC
>TRBJ2-1|once|TRBD2|TRBV27
CASGRLAGATFGSVQIF
TGTGCCAGCGGGAGGTTAGCGGGAGCAACCTTCGGTTCTGTTCAGATCTTC
>TRBJ1-2|NA|NA|TRBV27
CASSFLRGGNYGYTF
TGTGCCAGCAGTTTCCTCCGGGGGGGAAACTATGGCTACACCTTC
>TRBJ1-1|few|NA|TRBV30
CAWSAGVNTEAFF
TGTGCCTGGAGTGCCGGGGTGAACACTGAAGCTTTCTTT
>TRBJ1-1|NA|NA|TRBV19
CASSIRNREAFF
TGTGCCAGTAGTATACGTAACAGAGAAGCTTTCTTT
>TRBJ1-2|NA|NA|TRBV7-2
CASSLRIGYTF
TGTGCCAGCAGCCTCCGTATTGGCTACACCTTC
>TRBJ2-2|few|NA|TRBV10-3
CAISPSGELFF
TGTGCCATCAGCCCGTCCGGGGAGCTGTTTTTT
>TRBJ1-1|NA|NA|TRBV7-9
CASRDLVNTEAFF
TGTGCCAGTCGGGACCTCGTAAACACTGAAGCTTTCTTT
>TRBJ1-2|NA|TRBD1|TRBV5-1
CASSFGTGDGYTF
TGCGCCAGCAGCTTCGGGACAGGAGATGGCTACACCTTC
>TRBJ2-7|NA|NA|TRBV14
CASSHEGPLFASEQYF
TGTGCCAGCAGCCACGAGGGACCCCTGTTCGCGTCCGAGCAGTACTTC
>TRBJ2-7|NA|NA|TRBV2
CASTRRALGEQYF
TGTGCCAGCACCCGGCGGGCCCTCGGAGAGCAGTACTTC
>TRBJ1-5|NA|TRBD1|TRBV19
CASSIGSQGAFESAQHF
TGTGCCAGTAGTATCGGATCACAGGGGGCCTTTGAATCGGCCCAGCATTTT
>TRBJ1-5|NA|NA|TRBV4-3
CASSQGAASNQPQHF
TGCGCCAGCAGCCAAGGGGCTGCGAGCAATCAGCCCCAGCATTTT
>TRBJ1-2|NA|TRBD1|TRBV27
CASSLSRPGGASPYTF
TGTGCCAGCAGTTTATCGAGACCAGGGGGCGCGAGTCCCTACACCTTC
>TRBJ2-5|NA|TRBD2|TRBV27
CASSRGAGGPLGETQYF
TGTGCCAGCAGCCGGGGTGCGGGAGGGCCGCTGGGGGAGACCCAGTACTTC
>TRBJ2-1|NA|TRBD2|TRBV9
CASSLGAGGGDEQFF
TGTGCCAGCAGCCTGGGAGCGGGAGGCGGGGATGAGCAGTTCTTC